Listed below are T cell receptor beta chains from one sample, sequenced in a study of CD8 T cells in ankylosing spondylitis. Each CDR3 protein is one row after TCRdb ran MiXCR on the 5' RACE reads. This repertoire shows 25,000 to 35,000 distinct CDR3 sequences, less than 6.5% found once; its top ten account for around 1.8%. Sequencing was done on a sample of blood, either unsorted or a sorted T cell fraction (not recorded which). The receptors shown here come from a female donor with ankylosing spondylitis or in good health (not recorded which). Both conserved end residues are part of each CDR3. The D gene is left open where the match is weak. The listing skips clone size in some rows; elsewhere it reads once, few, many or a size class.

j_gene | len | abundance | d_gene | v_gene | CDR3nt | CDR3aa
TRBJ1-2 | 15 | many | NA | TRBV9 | TGTGCCAGCAGCGTAGATAGTTACAGAGACTATGGCTACACCTTC | CASSVDSYRDYGYTF
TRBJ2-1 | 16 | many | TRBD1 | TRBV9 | TGTGCCAGCAGCGTAGTTTCGAGGGGGCCCTACAATGAGCAGTTCTTC | CASSVVSRGPYNEQFF
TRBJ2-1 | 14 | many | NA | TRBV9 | TGTGCCAGCAGCGTAAGTGGGGGGGCAGGTGAGCAGTTCTTC | CASSVSGGAGEQFF
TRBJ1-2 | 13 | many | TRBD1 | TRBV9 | TGTGCCAGCAGCGTAGGCCGGGACAGCGGTTACACCTTC | CASSVGRDSGYTF
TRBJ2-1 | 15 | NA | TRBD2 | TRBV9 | TGTGCCAGCAGCGCAGGACTAGCCTATTTCAATGAGCAGTTCTTC | CASSAGLAYFNEQFF
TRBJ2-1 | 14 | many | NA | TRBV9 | TGTGCCAGCAGCGTAGATTCCGGGGACAATGAGCAGTTCTTC | CASSVDSGDNEQFF
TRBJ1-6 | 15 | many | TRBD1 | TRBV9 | TGTGCCAGCAGCGAGGGGGCAGGGGTTAATTCACCCCTCCACTTT | CASSEGAGVNSPLHF
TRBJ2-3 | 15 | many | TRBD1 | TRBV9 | TGTGCCAGCAGCGTAGAAGGGGGCGCCACAGATACGCAGTATTTT | CASSVEGGATDTQYF
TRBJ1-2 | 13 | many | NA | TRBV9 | TGTGCCAGCAGCGTAGAGTTTCTCGGAGGCTACACCTTC | CASSVEFLGGYTF
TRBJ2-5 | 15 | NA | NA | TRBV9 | TGTGCCAGCAGCACCAGTGGGGGCTACCAAGAGACCCAGTACTTC | CASSTSGGYQETQYF
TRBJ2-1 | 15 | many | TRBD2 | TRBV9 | TGTGCCAGCAGCGTATCCGGGACTAGCGGGCATGAGCAGTTCTTC | CASSVSGTSGHEQFF
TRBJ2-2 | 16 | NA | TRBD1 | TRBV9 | TGTGCCAGCAGCATCCGGACAGGGGGCCAGGCCGGGGAGCTGTTTTTT | CASSIRTGGQAGELFF
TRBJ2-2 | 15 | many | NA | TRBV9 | TGTGCCAGCAGCGTTGGGCCGGCGAACACCGGGGAGCTGTTTTTT | CASSVGPANTGELFF
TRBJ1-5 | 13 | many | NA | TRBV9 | TGTGCCAGCAGCCCGACGGGGGATCAGCCCCAGCATTTT | CASSPTGDQPQHF
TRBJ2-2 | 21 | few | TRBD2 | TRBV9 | TGTGCCAGCAGCCCCTCCCCGTCGTCTAGCGGGAGGATTAGGATCACCGGGGAGCTGTTTTTT | CASSPSPSSSGRIRITGELFF
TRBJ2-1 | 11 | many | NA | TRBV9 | TGTGCCAGCAGCGCCCATAATGAGCAGTTCTTC | CASSAHNEQFF
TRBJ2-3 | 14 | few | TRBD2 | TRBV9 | TGTGCCAGCAGCGTAGTTGGGGGGGGAGATACGCAGTATTTT | CASSVVGGGDTQYF